The 32 T cell receptor beta chains in this list originate from one sample, sequenced in a study of PD-1 blockade in classical Hodgkin lymphoma. Each and every patient relapsed after autologous stem cell transplantation, and patients got differing brentuximab vedotin exposure. Sequencing used immunoSEQ multiplex PCR; TCRdb keeps in-frame clones, though not all of them. The data show 95,000 to 100,000 clones, about 89% seen once. The starting material was peripheral blood mononuclear cells (PBMCs), obtained before the second cycle of nivolumab. The receptors derive from a human donor with classical Hodgkin lymphoma.

The V gene is TRBV7-9, the J gene TRBJ2-7; the D gene could be TRBD1 or TRBD2 (5 bases each). From germline, CDR1 is SEHNR and CDR2 FQNEAQ (reference sequence). The CDR3 runs 15 residues. Trimming shortened V by 6 bases and J by 2 bases, and 17 bases separated the two germline ends. CDR3 amino acids: CASRHRDASTYEQYF. CDR3 coding DNA: TGTGCCAGCAGACATCGGGACGCATCTACCTACGAGCAGTACTTC.

J is TRBJ2-3 and V is TRBV27, with D tentatively TRBD1 (6 bases). This CDR3 has 13 amino acids. V lost 4 bases to trimming and J lost 1 base, with 6 bases between them. Germline V gene sequence: CDR1 MNHEY, CDR2 SMNVEV (reference sequence). CDR3 sequence reads: CASSSGGTDTQYF. The CDR3 DNA reads as TGTGCCAGCAGTTCAGGGGGCACAGATACGCAGTATTTT.

Here the CDR3 reads CASTADGNTEAFF. CDR3 in DNA: TGTGCCAGCACCGCGGACGGGAACACTGAAGCTTTCTTT. The rearrangement links TRBV6-5 to TRBJ1-1; D not resolved. The V gene's germline CDR1 is MNHEY and CDR2 SVGAGI. The CDR3 loop spans 13 amino acids. Trimming stripped 7 bases from V and 1 base from J, with 10 bases between.

Comment on this clone: This CDR3 is missing its conserved last phenylalanine or tryptophan, likely due to a read error. The DNA is left out, because the CDR3 cannot be placed on it with certainty; the CDR3 is given as TCRdb lists it. The CDR3 protein is CSARDQGSR. This chain joins TRBV20-1 and TRBJ1-1; TRBD1, as called in the table, went unchecked against the DNA. Germline values: CDR1 DFQATT, CDR2 SNEGSKA (reference sequence). The CDR3 spans 9 residues, counting both ends.

The chain couples TRBV11-3 to TRBJ1-6; D uncertain. V lost 0 bases, J lost 8 bases, and 5 bases lay in between. From germline, CDR1 is SGHNT and CDR2 YENEEA. CDR3 length: 13 residues. The CDR3 is CASSLDRDSPLHF. CDR3 nucleotide sequence: TGTGCCAGCAGCTTAGATAGGGATTCACCCCTCCACTTT.

The chain is built from TRBV6-5 and TRBJ2-1; unclear D gene. CDR3 length: 13 residues. Trimming took off 5 bases at V and 4 bases at J, with 9 bases between the two ends. Germline assignment: CDR1 MNHEY and CDR2 SVGAGI. As DNA, the CDR3 is TGTGCCAGCAGTCGTATACAGTACAATGAGCAGTTCTTC. This encodes CASSRIQYNEQFF.

This clone was counted a few times. This chain joins TRBV6-5 and TRBJ1-2; D is perhaps TRBD1 (5 bases). V was trimmed by 5 bases and J by 4 bases, leaving 11 bases between them. The CDR3 has 13 residues. Germline V gives CDR1 MNHEY, CDR2 SVGAGI. CDR3 protein: CASSKTDTYGYTF. The CDR3, as DNA: TGTGCCAGCAGTAAGACAGATACCTATGGCTACACCTTC.

The chain couples TRBV7-2 to TRBJ2-7; D is uncertain. Per the germline V gene, CDR1 is SGHTA and CDR2 is FQGNSA. V shed 1 base and J shed 0 bases, with 4 bases lying between them. This CDR3 is built from 13 residues. In DNA, the CDR3 is TGTGCCAGCAGCTTAGGCCCCTCCTACGAGCAGTACTTC. It is translated as CASSLGPSYEQYF.

The chain is built from TRBV7-2 and TRBJ1-5; tentative D call: TRBD1 (5 bases). Germline V gives CDR1 SGHTA, CDR2 FQGNSA. The CDR3 is 15 residues long. Trimming took off 1 base at V and 6 bases at J, with 13 bases between the two ends. Here the CDR3 reads CASSLEAGLGQPQHF. DNA of the CDR3: TGTGCCAGCAGCTTAGAGGCAGGGTTGGGTCAGCCCCAGCATTTT.

V is TRBV12-5 and J is TRBJ1-2; D is perhaps TRBD1 (5 bases). Germline CDR1 reads LGHNT; CDR2 reads FRNRAP. V was trimmed by 0 bases and J by 3 bases, leaving 17 bases between them. This CDR3 has 17 residues. The CDR3 DNA reads TGTGCTAGTGGTTTGGTACTTTTCCAGGGCCCTTACTATGGCTACACCTTC. Translated: CASGLVLFQGPYYGYTF.

The CDR3 DNA reads TGTGCCAGCAGCACCGGGACAGTGAATTCACCCCTCCACTTT. This codes for CASSTGTVNSPLHF. The V and J genes are TRBV2 and TRBJ1-6; 7 bases match TRBD1. The V gene's germline CDR1 is SNHLY and CDR2 FYNNEI. The ends lost 6 bases at V and 7 bases at J; junction bases unmatched: 6. This CDR3 is built from 14 residues.

The chain carries TRBV28 and TRBJ2-1; TRBD1 is a possible D gene (6 bases). V was cut by 5 bases and J by 1 base, with 9 bases left in between. Germline CDR1 is MDHEN and CDR2 is SYDVKM. This CDR3 has 14 residues. CDR3 sequence reads: CASSHRVSYNEQFF. The DNA of the CDR3 is TGTGCCAGCAGTCACAGGGTGTCCTACAATGAGCAGTTCTTC. Drawing the rest from reference TRBV28 and TRBJ2-1, the complete variable domain is DVKVTQSSRYLVKRTGEKVFLECVQDMDHENMFWYRQDPGLGLRLIYFSYDVKMKEKGDIPEGYSVSREKKERFSLILESASTNQTSMYLCASSHRVSYNEQFFGPGTRLTVL.

V gene TRBV7-8 combines with J gene TRBJ1-3; TRBD1 agrees at 7 bases. V trimming: 0 bases; J trimming: 3 bases; junction bases outside the gene matches: 2. CDR3 size: 15 residues. Germline V gene sequence: CDR1 SGHVS, CDR2 FQNEAQ. The CDR3 nucleotides are TGTGCCAGCAGCTTAGCAGGGGGCGTTGGAAACACCATATATTTT. It specifies CASSLAGGVGNTIYF.

The V gene is TRBV7-2, the J gene TRBJ2-2; D not certain. With 1 base removed from V and 16 bases from J, the gap between germline ends came to 13 bases. From germline, CDR1 is SGHTA and CDR2 FQGNSA. CDR3 length: 12 amino acids. This chain's CDR3 is CASSLVDGGSFF. CDR3 in DNA: TGTGCCAGCAGCTTAGTGGACGGTGGCTCGTTTTTT. Filled out from reference TRBV7-2 and TRBJ2-2, the complete variable domain reads GAGVSQSPSNKVTEKGKDVELRCDPISGHTALYWYRQSLGQGLEFLIYFQGNSAPDKSGLPSDRFSAERTGGSVSTLTIQRTQQEDSAVYLCASSLVDGGSFFGEGSRLTVL.

The rearrangement joins TRBV6-6 to TRBJ1-4; possible D gene TRBD1, 6 bases. CDR1 is MNHNY, CDR2 SVGAGI, per germline (reference sequence). CDR3 length equals 16 residues. Trimming cost V 6 bases and J 4 bases, with 18 bases left between them. CDR3 coding DNA: TGTGCCAGCAGGGGGGCATACAGGGCCCATAATGAAAAACTGTTTTTT. Its translation is CASRGAYRAHNEKLFF.

The chain is built from TRBV15 and TRBJ2-1; no definite D call. CDR1 LNHNV and CDR2 YYDKDF come from the germline V gene (reference sequence). Trimming cost V 3 bases and J 12 bases, with 12 bases left between them. The CDR3 runs 12 residues. CDR3 DNA: TGTGCCACCAGCAGGGATCTCCCTCCGCAGTTCTTC. Protein: CATSRDLPPQFF.

This rearrangement joins TRBV29-1 to TRBJ2-7; 8 positions agree with TRBD2. Per the germline V gene, CDR1 is SQVTM and CDR2 is ANQGSEA. V lost 1 base to trimming and J lost 0 bases; unmatched junction nucleotides: 11. The CDR3 has 17 amino acids. Here the CDR3 reads CSVEVISKLAASYEQYF. CDR3 DNA sequence: TGCAGCGTTGAAGTTATTTCGAAACTAGCGGCCTCCTACGAGCAGTACTTC.

This sequence joins TRBV7-2 and TRBJ2-7, with 9 bases identical to TRBD1. Germline V gives CDR1 SGHTA, CDR2 FQGNSA. This CDR3 region has 19 residues. J was trimmed by 2 bases and V by 1 base; bases with no gene match: 15. The CDR3 reads CASSLVGENRGPRAYEQYF. The CDR3 bases are TGTGCCAGCAGCTTAGTAGGAGAGAACAGGGGGCCCCGAGCCTACGAGCAGTACTTC. The full variable domain, its missing parts supplied by reference TRBV7-2 and TRBJ2-7, is GAGVSQSPSNKVTEKGKDVELRCDPISGHTALYWYRQSLGQGLEFLIYFQGNSAPDKSGLPSDRFSAERTGGSVSTLTIQRTQQEDSAVYLCASSLVGENRGPRAYEQYFGPGTRLTVT.

The CDR3 DNA is TGCGCCAGCAGCGCGGACGGGGGGACAGATACGCAGTATTTT. It translates to CASSADGGTDTQYF. The V and J genes are TRBV5-1 and TRBJ2-3; the match to TRBD2 covers 7 bases. This CDR3 is built from 14 residues. Germline V gene data show CDR1 as SGHRS and CDR2 as YFSETQ. Germline trimming cut 4 bases from V and 3 bases from J; bases unmatched to any gene: 5. The full variable domain, rest sourced from reference TRBV5-1 and TRBJ2-3, is KAGVTQTPRYLIKTRGQQVTLSCSPISGHRSVSWYQQTPGQGLQFLFEYFSETQRNKGNFPGRFSGRQFSNSRSEMNVSTLELGDSALYLCASSADGGTDTQYFGPGTRLTVL.

The gene calls are TRBV4-3 and TRBJ2-1, with 10 bases fitting TRBD1. V trimming: 2 bases; J trimming: 5 bases; junction bases outside the gene matches: 15. The germline V gene encodes CDR1 LGHNA and CDR2 YSLEER. This CDR3 has 19 amino acids. The CDR3 DNA reads as TGCGCCAGCAGCCAAACTATCCCGGGACAGGGGTTGGAGGACAATGAGCAGTTCTTC. Amino acid sequence: CASSQTIPGQGLEDNEQFF.

The V gene is TRBV15, the J gene TRBJ1-2; no definite D call. Germline loops: CDR1 LNHNV, CDR2 YYDKDF (reference sequence). Deletions cut 3 bases from V and 4 bases from J, with 15 bases between. This CDR3 spans 15 amino acids. The CDR3 spells CATSRDLPAGYGYTF. As DNA, the CDR3 is TGTGCCACCAGCAGGGATTTACCAGCCGGCTATGGCTACACCTTC.

The V gene is TRBV27, the J gene TRBJ2-7; 9 positions agree with TRBD1. CDR3 length: 15 amino acids. Germline V gene data show CDR1 as MNHEY and CDR2 as SMNVEV (reference sequence). Losses at the gene ends were 8 bases for V and 6 bases for J; bases not matched to a gene: 14. DNA for the CDR3: TGTGCCAGCTCTTCGCCGGGACAGGGCCCGTCCGAGCAGTACTTC. This translates into CASSSPGQGPSEQYF.

The chain employs TRBV19 and TRBJ1-1, with a weak D call TRBD1 (5 bases). The V end was cut by 3 bases, the J end by 1 base, with 15 bases between. The germline V gene encodes CDR1 LNHDA and CDR2 SQIVND (reference sequence). This CDR3 has 16 residues. The CDR3 DNA sequence: TGTGCCAGTAGTATTCGGGGGTACGGGCGGAACACTGAAGCTTTCTTT. The encoded protein is CASSIRGYGRNTEAFF.

The V gene is TRBV5-1, the J gene TRBJ1-4, with D possibly being TRBD1 (5 bases). The CDR3 consists of 13 residues. The V end was cut by 4 bases, the J end by 5 bases, with 9 bases between. Germline V lookup: CDR1 SGHRS, CDR2 YFSETQ. The CDR3 here is CASSGNRNEKLFF. CDR3 nucleotides: TGCGCCAGCAGCGGGAACAGGAATGAAAAACTGTTTTTT. The entire variable domain, with the rest obtained from reference TRBV5-1 and TRBJ1-4, is as follows: KAGVTQTPRYLIKTRGQQVTLSCSPISGHRSVSWYQQTPGQGLQFLFEYFSETQRNKGNFPGRFSGRQFSNSRSEMNVSTLELGDSALYLCASSGNRNEKLFFGSGTQLSVL.

The chain has TRBV25-1 and TRBJ2-1, with D perhaps matching TRBD1 (5 bases). V was cut by 3 bases and J by 15 bases, with 12 bases left in between. This CDR3 region has 11 residues. In germline, CDR1 is MGHDK, CDR2 SYGVNS. CDR3 residues: CASSDVGRAFF. The DNA for the CDR3 is TGTGCCAGCAGTGACGTCGGCAGGGCGTTCTTC.

The CDR3 DNA follows: TGTGCCAGCAGATTACACGGAATCTCTGGAAACACCATATATTTT. Residues: CASRLHGISGNTIYF. The V and J genes are TRBV6-5 and TRBJ1-3; D unclear. The V end lost 6 bases, the J end lost 0 bases, and 12 bases lay between the germline ends. CDR1 is MNHEY, CDR2 SVGAGI, per germline. The CDR3 consists of 15 residues.

The chain carries TRBV7-2 and TRBJ1-6; TRBD1 might be the D (5 bases). Germline V gene data show CDR1 as SGHTA and CDR2 as FQGNSA. The CDR3 sequence is 14 residues long. V gave up 2 bases and J gave up 6 bases, with 8 bases separating them. CDR3 in DNA: TGTGCCAGCAGCTTAATAGGGGTTAATTCACCCCTCCACTTT. It codes for CASSLIGVNSPLHF.

The J gene is TRBJ2-3, the V gene TRBV4-1, with D perhaps matching TRBD1 (5 bases). V was trimmed by 5 bases and J by 2 bases, leaving 14 bases between them. This CDR3 is 15 amino acids long. Germline values: CDR1 MGHRA, CDR2 YSYEKL. The CDR3 loop is CASSYPGHLTDTQYF. The CDR3, as DNA: TGCGCCAGCAGCTATCCCGGACACCTCACAGATACGCAGTATTTT.

J is TRBJ2-3 and V is TRBV4-3, with TRBD1 matching over 7 bases. This CDR3 has 16 residues. Germline V gene lookup returns CDR1 LGHNA and CDR2 YSLEER. The trim removed 0 bases at V and 0 bases at J, leaving 3 bases unmatched. CDR3 in amino acids: CASSQDTGVSTDTQYF. CDR3 nucleotides: TGCGCCAGCAGCCAAGATACAGGGGTTAGCACAGATACGCAGTATTTT.

The chain has TRBV29-1 and TRBJ2-1; D is uncertain. The CDR3 is 13 residues long. Germline V gene sequence: CDR1 SQVTM, CDR2 ANQGSEA. Between the trimmed V and J ends, which lost 5 bases and 0 bases, there was a span of 8 bases. In DNA form, the CDR3 reads TGCAGCGTTCGACCCGTCTCCTACAATGAGCAGTTCTTC. Translating it yields CSVRPVSYNEQFF.

The chain couples TRBV27 to TRBJ1-4, with 7 positions matching TRBD1. Germline CDR1 MNHEY, CDR2 SMNVEV (reference sequence). The CDR3 sequence is 17 residues long. Unmatched junction bases numbered 13, after V lost 6 bases and J lost 3 bases. Here the CDR3 reads CASSPTTGPVANEKLFF. CDR3 DNA sequence: TGTGCCAGCAGCCCTACGACAGGGCCCGTAGCTAATGAAAAACTGTTTTTT.

This clone was counted once. This chain links TRBV5-4 with TRBJ2-3; TRBD2 agrees at 8 bases. Germline V gives CDR1 SGHNT, CDR2 YYREEE (reference sequence). CDR3 size: 17 residues. Trimming removed 0 bases from V and 1 base from J; junction bases left unmatched: 7. The CDR3 is CASSLVRGGPRTDTQYF. CDR3 nucleotides: TGTGCCAGCAGCTTGGTACGCGGGGGGCCCCGCACAGATACGCAGTATTTT.